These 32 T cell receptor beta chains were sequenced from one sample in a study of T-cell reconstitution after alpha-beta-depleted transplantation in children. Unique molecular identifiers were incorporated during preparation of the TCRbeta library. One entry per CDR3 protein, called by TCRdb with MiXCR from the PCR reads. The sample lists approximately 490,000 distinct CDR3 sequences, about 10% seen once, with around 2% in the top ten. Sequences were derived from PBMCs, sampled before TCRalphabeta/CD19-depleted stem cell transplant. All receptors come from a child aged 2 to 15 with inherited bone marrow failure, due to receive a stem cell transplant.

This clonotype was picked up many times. This CDR3 is CASSYTLAGSSTDTQYF. Here the CDR3 DNA reads TGCGCCAGCAGCTACACGCTAGCGGGGTCTAGCACAGATACGCAGTATTTT. The chain employs TRBV5-1 and TRBJ2-3; 9 bases fit TRBD2. J lost 0 bases, V lost 3 bases, and 8 bases had no gene match. Germline CDR1 SGHRS, CDR2 YFSETQ. The CDR3 extends over 17 amino acids. The whole variable domain, remainder taken from reference TRBV5-1 and TRBJ2-3, is KAGVTQTPRYLIKTRGQQVTLSCSPISGHRSVSWYQQTPGQGLQFLFEYFSETQRNKGNFPGRFSGRQFSNSRSEMNVSTLELGDSALYLCASSYTLAGSSTDTQYFGPGTRLTVL.

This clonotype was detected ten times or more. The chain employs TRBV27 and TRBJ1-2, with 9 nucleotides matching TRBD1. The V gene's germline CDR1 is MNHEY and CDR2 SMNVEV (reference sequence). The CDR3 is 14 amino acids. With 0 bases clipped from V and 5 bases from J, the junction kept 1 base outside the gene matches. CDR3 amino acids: CASSLSGQGYGYTF. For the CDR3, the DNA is TGTGCCAGCAGTTTATCCGGACAGGGGTATGGCTACACCTTC.

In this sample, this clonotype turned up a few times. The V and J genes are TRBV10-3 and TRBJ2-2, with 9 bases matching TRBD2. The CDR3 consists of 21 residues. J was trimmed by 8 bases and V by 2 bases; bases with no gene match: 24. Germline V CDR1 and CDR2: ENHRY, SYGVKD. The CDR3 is CAISEPAVVAGDGLGVGELFF. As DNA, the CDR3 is TGTGCCATCAGTGAGCCCGCGGTCGTAGCGGGAGACGGGCTCGGAGTGGGGGAGCTGTTTTTT.

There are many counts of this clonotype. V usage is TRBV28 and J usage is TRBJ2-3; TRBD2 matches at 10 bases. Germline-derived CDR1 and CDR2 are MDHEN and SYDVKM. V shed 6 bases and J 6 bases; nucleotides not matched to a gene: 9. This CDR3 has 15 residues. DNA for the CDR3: TGTGCCAGCAGAGGACTAGCGGTGGGTTTGGATACGCAGTATTTT. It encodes CASRGLAVGLDTQYF.

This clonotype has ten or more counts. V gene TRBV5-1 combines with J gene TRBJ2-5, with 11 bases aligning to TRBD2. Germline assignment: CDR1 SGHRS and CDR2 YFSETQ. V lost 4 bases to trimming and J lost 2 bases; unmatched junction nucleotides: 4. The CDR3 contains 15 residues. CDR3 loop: CASSQGLAVQETQYF. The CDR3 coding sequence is TGCGCCAGCAGCCAGGGACTAGCGGTTCAAGAGACCCAGTACTTC.

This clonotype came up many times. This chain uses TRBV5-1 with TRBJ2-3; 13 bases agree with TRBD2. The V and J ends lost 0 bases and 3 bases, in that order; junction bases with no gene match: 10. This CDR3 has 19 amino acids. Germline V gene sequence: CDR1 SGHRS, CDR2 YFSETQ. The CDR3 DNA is TGCGCCAGCAGCTTGGGACTAGCGGGAGGAGGAACAGGGACAGATACGCAGTATTTT. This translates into CASSLGLAGGGTGTDTQYF.

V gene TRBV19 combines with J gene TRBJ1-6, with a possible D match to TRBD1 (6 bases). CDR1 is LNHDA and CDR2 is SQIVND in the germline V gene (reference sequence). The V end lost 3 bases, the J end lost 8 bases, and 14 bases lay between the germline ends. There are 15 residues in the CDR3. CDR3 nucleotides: TGTGCCAGTAGTATCGGGGGGCGCAAGGATTCACCCCTCCACTTT. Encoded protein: CASSIGGRKDSPLHF.

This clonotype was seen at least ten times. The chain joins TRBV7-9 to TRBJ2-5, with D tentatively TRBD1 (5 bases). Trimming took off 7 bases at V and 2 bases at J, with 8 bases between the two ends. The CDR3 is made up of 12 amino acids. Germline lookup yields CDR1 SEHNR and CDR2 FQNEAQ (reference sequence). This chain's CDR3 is CASTPGQETQYF. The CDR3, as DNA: TGTGCCAGCACCCCAGGGCAAGAGACCCAGTACTTC. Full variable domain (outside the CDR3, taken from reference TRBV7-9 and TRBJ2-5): DTGVSQNPRHKITKRGQNVTFRCDPISEHNRLYWYRQTLGQGPEFLTYFQNEAQLEKSRLLSDRFSAERPKGSFSTLEIQRTEQGDSAMYLCASTPGQETQYFGPGTRLLVL.

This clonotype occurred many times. CDR3 protein: CSAREYRANSPLHF. The CDR3 bases are TGCAGTGCTAGAGAATACAGGGCTAATTCACCCCTCCACTTT. The rearrangement joins TRBV20-1 to TRBJ1-6, with D possibly matching TRBD1 (6 bases). Deletions cut 0 bases from V and 6 bases from J, with 9 bases between. The germline V gene encodes CDR1 DFQATT and CDR2 SNEGSKA (reference sequence). The length of the CDR3 is 14 residues.

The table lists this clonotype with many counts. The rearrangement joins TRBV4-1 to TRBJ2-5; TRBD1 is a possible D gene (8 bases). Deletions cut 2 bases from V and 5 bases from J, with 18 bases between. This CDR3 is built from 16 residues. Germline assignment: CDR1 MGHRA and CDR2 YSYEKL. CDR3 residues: CASSQPQGAGVETQYF. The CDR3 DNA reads TGCGCCAGCAGCCAACCCCAGGGGGCGGGAGTGGAGACCCAGTACTTC.

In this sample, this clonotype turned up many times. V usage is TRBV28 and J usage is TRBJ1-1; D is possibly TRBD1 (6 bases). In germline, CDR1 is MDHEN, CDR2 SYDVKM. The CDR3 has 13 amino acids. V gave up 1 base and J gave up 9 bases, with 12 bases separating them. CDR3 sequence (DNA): TGTGCCAGCAGTTTATTTGTACAGGGCCAAGCTTTCTTT. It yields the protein CASSLFVQGQAFF.

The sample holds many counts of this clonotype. As DNA, the CDR3 is TGCAGTGCTAGAGCCCTCGGGATCGCTTACAATGAGCAGTTCTTC. It translates to CSARALGIAYNEQFF. The V gene is TRBV20-1, the J gene TRBJ2-1; a possible D gene is TRBD2 (5 bases). Germline V CDR1 and CDR2: DFQATT, SNEGSKA (reference sequence). The CDR3 extends over 15 amino acids. V shed 1 base and J shed 4 bases, with 14 bases lying between them.

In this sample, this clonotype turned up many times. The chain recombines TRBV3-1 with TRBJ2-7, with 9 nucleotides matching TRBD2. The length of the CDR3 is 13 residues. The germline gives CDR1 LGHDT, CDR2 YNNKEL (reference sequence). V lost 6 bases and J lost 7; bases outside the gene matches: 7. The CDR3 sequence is CASRPGLAREQYF. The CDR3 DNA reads TGTGCCAGCAGACCCGGACTAGCGCGGGAGCAGTACTTC.

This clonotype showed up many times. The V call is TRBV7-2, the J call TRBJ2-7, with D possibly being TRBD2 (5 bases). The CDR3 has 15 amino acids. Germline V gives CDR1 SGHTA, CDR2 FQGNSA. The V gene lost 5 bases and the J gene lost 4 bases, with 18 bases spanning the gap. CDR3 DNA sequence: TGTGCCAGCAGCGGAGACTACCACCCTCTTTACGAGCAGTACTTC. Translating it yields CASSGDYHPLYEQYF.

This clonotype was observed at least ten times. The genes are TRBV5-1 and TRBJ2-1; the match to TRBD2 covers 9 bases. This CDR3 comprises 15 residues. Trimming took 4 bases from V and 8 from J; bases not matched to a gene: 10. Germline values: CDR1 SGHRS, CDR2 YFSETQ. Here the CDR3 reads CASSPFRTSEDEQFF. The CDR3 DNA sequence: TGCGCCAGCAGCCCCTTTCGGACTAGCGAGGATGAGCAGTTCTTC.

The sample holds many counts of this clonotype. The chain's CDR3 is CASSRAGGNSNQPQHF. The CDR3 region has the DNA TGTGCCAGCAGCCGAGCCGGGGGAAATAGCAATCAGCCCCAGCATTTT. The chain recombines TRBV4-2 with TRBJ1-5, with D maybe TRBD1 (5 bases). V dropped 4 bases and J dropped 0 bases, with 13 bases sitting between them. Per the germline V gene, CDR1 is LGHNA and CDR2 is YNFKEQ. The CDR3 has 16 amino acids.

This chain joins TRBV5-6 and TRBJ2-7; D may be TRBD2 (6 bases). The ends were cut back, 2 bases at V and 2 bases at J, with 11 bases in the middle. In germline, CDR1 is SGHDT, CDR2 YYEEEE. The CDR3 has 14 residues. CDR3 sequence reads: CASSFAGITYEQYF. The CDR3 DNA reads TGTGCCAGCAGCTTCGCGGGGATTACCTACGAGCAGTACTTC.

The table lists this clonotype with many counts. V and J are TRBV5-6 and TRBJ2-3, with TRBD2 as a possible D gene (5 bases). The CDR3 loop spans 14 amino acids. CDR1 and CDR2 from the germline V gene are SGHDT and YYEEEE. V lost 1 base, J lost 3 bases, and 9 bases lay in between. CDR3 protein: CASSLKLATDTQYF. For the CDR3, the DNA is TGTGCCAGCAGCTTGAAGTTAGCGACAGATACGCAGTATTTT.

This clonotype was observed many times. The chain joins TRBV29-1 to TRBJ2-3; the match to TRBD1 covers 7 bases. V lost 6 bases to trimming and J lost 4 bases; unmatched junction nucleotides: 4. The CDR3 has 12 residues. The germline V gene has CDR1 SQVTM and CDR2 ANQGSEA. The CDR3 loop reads CSVKGASDTQYF. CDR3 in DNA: TGCAGCGTAAAGGGGGCGTCAGATACGCAGTATTTT.

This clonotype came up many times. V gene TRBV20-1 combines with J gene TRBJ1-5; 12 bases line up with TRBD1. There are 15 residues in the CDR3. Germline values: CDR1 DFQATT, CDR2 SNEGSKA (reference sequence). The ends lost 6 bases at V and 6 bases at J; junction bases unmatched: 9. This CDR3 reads CSAGPGQGAGQPQHF. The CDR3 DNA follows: TGCAGTGCAGGTCCGGGACAGGGGGCGGGTCAGCCCCAGCATTTT.

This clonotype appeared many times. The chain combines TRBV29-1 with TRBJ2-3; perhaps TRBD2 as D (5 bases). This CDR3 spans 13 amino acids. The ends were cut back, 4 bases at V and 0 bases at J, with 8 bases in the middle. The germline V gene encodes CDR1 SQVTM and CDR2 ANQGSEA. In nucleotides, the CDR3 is TGCAGCGTTGCGGGCGGGAGCACAGATACGCAGTATTTT. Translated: CSVAGGSTDTQYF.

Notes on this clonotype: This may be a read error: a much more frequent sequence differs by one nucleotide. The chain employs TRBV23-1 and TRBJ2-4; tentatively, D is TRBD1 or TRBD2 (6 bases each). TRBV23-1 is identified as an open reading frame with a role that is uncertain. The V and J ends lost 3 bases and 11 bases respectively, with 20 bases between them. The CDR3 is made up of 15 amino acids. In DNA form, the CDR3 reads TGCGCCAGCAGTCATGAGACGGGGGCGTGGGGCCTTCAGTACTTC. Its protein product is CASSHETGAWGLQYF.

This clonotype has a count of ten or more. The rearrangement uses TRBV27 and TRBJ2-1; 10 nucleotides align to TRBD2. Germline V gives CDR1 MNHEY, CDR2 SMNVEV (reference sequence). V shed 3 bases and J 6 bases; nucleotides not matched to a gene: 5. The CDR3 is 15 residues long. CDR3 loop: CASSFGTSAFNEQFF. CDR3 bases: TGTGCCAGCAGTTTCGGGACTAGCGCCTTCAATGAGCAGTTCTTC.

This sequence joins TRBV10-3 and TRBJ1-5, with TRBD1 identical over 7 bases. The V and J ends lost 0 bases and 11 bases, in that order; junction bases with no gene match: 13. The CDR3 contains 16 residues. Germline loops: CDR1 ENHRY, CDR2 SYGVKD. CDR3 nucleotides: TGTGCCATCAGTGAGTCGAAGGGCAGGGGGAGTTTAGCCCAGCATTTT. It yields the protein CAISESKGRGSLAQHF.

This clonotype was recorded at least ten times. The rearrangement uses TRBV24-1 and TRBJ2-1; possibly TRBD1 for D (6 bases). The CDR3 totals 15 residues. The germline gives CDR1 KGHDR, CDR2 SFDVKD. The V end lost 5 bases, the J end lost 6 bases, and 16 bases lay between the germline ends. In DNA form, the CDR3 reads TGTGCCACCAGTGCCCCCAGGGGCGGACGCAATGAGCAGTTCTTC. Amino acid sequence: CATSAPRGGRNEQFF.

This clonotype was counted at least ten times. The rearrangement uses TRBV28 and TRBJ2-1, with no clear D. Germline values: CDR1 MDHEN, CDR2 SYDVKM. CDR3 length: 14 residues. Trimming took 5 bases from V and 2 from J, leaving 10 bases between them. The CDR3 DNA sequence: TGTGCCAGCAGTCCTTTGCCTACCTACAATGAGCAGTTCTTC. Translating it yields CASSPLPTYNEQFF.

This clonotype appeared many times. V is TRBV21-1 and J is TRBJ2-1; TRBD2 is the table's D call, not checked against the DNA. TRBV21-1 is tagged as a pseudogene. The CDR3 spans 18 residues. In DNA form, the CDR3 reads TGTGCCAGCACCACACGGGGGACTAGCGGGAGCTCCTACAATGAGCAGTTCTTC. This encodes CASTTRGTSGSSYNEQFF.

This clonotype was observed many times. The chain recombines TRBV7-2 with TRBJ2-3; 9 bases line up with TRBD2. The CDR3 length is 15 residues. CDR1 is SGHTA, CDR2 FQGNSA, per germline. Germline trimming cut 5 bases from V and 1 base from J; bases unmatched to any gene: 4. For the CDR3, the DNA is TGTGCCAGCAGCCTAAGGACTAGCGGCACAGATACGCAGTATTTT. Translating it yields CASSLRTSGTDTQYF.

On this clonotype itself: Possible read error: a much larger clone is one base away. CDR3 nucleotides: TGTGCCACCAGCAGAGATGACCGAAGACGCGGACAAAGTCAGCAGTTCTTC. It is translated as CATSRDDRRRGQSQQFF. The chain employs TRBV15 and TRBJ2-1; possibly TRBD1 for D (5 bases). Germline V lookup: CDR1 LNHNV, CDR2 YYDKDF (reference sequence). V lost 0 bases to trimming and J lost 11 bases, with 23 bases between them. This CDR3 is 17 amino acids long.

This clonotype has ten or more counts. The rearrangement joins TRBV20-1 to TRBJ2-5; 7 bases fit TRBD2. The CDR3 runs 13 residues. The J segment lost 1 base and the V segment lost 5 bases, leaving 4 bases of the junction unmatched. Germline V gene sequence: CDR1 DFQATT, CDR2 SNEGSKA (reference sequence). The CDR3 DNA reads TGCAGTGCTTCGACTAGCAGCCAAGAGACCCAGTACTTC. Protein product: CSASTSSQETQYF.

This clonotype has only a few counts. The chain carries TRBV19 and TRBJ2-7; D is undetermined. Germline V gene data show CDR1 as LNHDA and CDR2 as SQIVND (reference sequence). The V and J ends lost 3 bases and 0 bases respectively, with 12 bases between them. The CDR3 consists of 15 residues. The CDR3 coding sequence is TGTGCCAGTAGTATTGTTTTCGGCCCCTCCTACGAGCAGTACTTC. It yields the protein CASSIVFGPSYEQYF.

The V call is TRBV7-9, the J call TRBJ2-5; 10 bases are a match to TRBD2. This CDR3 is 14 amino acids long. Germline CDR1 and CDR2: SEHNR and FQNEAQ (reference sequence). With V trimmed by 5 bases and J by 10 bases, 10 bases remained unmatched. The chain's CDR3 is CASSRTSGVPDQYF. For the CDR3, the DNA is TGTGCCAGCAGCCGGACTAGCGGTGTCCCAGACCAGTACTTC.